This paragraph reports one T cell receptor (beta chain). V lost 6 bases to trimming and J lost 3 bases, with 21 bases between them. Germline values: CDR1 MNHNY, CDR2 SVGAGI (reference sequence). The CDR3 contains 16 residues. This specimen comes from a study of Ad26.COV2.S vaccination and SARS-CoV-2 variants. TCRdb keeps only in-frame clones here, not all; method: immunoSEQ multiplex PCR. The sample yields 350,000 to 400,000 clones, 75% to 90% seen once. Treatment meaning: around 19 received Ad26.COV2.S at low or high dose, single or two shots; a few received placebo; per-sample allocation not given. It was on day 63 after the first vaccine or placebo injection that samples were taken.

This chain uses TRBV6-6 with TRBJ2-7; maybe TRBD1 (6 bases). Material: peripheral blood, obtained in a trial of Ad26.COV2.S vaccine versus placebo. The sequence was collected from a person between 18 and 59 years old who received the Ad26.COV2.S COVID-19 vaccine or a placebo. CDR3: CASSSGRTAGNYEQYF. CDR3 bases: TGTGCCAGCAGCTCAGGCAGGACAGCCGGCAACTACGAGCAGTACTTC.